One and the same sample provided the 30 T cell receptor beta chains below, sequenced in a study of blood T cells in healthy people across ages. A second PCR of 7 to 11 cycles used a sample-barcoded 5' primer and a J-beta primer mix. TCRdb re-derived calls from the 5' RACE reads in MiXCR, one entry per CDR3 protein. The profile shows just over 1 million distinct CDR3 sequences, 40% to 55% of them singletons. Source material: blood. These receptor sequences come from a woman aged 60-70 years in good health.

DNA of the CDR3: TGTGCCAGCAGCTTTCGGGCGGGATCAGATACGCAGTATTTT. It yields the protein CASSFRAGSDTQYF. The V call is TRBV7-9, the J call TRBJ2-3; D perhaps matches TRBD2 (6 bases). Germline lookup yields CDR1 SEHNR and CDR2 FQNEAQ (reference sequence). The CDR3 length is 14 residues. V gave up 3 bases and J gave up 4 bases, with 11 bases separating them.

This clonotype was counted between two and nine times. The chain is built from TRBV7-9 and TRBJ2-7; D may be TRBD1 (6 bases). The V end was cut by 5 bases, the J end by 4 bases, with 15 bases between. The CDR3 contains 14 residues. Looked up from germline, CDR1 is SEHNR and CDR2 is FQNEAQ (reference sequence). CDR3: CASSTDRKRYEQYF. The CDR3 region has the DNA TGTGCCAGCAGCACCGACAGGAAGAGATACGAGCAGTACTTC.

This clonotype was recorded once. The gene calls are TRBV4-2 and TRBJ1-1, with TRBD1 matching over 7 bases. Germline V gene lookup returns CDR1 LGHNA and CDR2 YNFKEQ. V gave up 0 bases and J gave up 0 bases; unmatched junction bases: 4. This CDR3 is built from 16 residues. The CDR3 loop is CASSQEEGAMNTEAFF. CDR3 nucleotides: TGTGCCAGCAGCCAAGAAGAGGGGGCCATGAACACTGAAGCTTTCTTT.

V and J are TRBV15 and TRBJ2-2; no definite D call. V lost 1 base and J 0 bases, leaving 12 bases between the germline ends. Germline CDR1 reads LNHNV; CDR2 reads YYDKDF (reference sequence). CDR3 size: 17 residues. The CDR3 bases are TGTGCCACCAGCAGAGGAAGTGGGCAGCCGAACACCGGGGAGCTGTTTTTT. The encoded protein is CATSRGSGQPNTGELFF.

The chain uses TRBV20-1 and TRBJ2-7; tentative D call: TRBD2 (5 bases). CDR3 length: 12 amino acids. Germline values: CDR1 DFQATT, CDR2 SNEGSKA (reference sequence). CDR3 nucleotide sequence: TGCAGCTCTCAAGAGGGAACCTACGAGCAGTACTTC. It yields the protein CSSQEGTYEQYF.

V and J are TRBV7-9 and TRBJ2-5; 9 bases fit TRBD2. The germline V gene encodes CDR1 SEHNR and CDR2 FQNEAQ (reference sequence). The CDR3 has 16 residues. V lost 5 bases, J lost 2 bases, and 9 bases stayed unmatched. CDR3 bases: TGTGCCAGCAGCACCCCCCCTAGCGGGGAACAAGAGACCCAGTACTTC. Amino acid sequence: CASSTPPSGEQETQYF.

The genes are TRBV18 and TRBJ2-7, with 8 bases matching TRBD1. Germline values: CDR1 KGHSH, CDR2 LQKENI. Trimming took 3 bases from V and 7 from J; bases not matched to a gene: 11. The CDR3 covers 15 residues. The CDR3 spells CASSPLDREEGEQYF. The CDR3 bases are TGTGCCAGCTCACCCTTGGACAGGGAAGAGGGGGAGCAGTACTTC.

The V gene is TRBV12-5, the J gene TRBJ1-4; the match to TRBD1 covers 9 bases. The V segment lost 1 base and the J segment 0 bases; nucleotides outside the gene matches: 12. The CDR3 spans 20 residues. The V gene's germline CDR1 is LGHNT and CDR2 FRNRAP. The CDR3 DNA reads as TGTGCTAGTGGTTTGGAGCCCACAGGGGGCGGTTCCCCAACTAATGAAAAACTGTTTTTT. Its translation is CASGLEPTGGGSPTNEKLFF.

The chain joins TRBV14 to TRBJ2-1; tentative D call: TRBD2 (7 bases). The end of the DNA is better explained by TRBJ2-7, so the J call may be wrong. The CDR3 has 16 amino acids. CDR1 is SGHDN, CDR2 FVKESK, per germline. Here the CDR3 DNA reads TGTGCCAGCAGCCGCCGGGGGCGGGGGCTCTACAATGAGCAGTACTTC. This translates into CASSRRGRGLYNEQYF.

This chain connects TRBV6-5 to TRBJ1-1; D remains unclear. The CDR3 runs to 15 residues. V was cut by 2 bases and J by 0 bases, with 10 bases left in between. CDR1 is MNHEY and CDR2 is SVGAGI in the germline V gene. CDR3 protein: CASSYGSLMNTEAFF. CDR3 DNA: TGTGCCAGCAGTTACGGCTCGCTTATGAACACTGAAGCTTTCTTT.

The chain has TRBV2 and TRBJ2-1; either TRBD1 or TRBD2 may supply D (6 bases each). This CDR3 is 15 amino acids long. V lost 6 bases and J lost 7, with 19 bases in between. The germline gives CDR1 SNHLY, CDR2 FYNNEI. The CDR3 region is CASSATRGAYNEQFF. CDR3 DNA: TGTGCCAGCAGCGCAACTAGGGGGGCGTATAATGAGCAGTTCTTC. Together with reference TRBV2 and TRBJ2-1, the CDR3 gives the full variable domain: EPEVTQTPSHQVTQMGQEVILRCVPISNHLYFYWYRQILGQKVEFLVSFYNNEISEKSEIFDDQFSVERPDGSNFTLKIRSTKLEDSAMYFCASSATRGAYNEQFFGPGTRLTVL.

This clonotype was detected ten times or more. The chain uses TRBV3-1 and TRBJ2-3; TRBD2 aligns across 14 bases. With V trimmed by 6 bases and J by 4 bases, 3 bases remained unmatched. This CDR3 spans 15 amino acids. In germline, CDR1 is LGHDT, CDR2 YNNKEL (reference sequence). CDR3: CASRGLAGVSDTQYF. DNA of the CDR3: TGTGCCAGCAGGGGACTAGCGGGAGTATCAGATACGCAGTATTTT.

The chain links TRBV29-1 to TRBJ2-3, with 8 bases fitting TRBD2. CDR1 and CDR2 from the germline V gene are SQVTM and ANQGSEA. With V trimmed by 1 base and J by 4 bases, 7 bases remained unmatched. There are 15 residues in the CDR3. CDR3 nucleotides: TGCAGCGTTGAAGGGTGGCGGGAGGATCCAGATACGCAGTATTTT. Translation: CSVEGWREDPDTQYF.

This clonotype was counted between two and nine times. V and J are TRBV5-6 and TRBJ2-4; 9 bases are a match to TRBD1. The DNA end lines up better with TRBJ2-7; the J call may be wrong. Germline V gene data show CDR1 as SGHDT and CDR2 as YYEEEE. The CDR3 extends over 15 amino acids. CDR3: CASSWRGQGSYEQYF. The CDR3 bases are TGTGCCAGCAGCTGGAGGGGACAGGGCTCCTACGAGCAGTACTTC.

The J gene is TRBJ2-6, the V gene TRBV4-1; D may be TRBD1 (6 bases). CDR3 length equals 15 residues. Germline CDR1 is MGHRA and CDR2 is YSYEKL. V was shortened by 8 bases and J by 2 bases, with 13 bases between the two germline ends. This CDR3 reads CASRDEGAGANVLTF. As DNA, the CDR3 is TGCGCCAGCCGAGATGAGGGGGCTGGGGCCAACGTCCTGACTTTC.

The CDR3 coding sequence is TGTGCCAGCAGCTTGAACAGGCGCATGAACACTGAAGCTTTCTTT. Translating gives CASSLNRRMNTEAFF. The chain recombines TRBV7-2 with TRBJ1-1, with D perhaps matching TRBD1 (5 bases). The CDR3 sequence is 15 residues long. The V gene lost 3 bases and the J gene lost 0 bases, with 11 bases spanning the gap. Germline CDR1 is SGHTA and CDR2 is FQGNSA.

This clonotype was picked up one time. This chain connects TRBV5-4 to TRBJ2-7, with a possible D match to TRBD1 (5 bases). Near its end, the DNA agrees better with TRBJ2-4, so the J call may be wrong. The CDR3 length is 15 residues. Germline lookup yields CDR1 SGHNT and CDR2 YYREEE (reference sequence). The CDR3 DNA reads TGTGCCAGCAGCTCGATGACAGAGCCCAAAAACATTCAGTACTTC. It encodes CASSSMTEPKNIQYF.

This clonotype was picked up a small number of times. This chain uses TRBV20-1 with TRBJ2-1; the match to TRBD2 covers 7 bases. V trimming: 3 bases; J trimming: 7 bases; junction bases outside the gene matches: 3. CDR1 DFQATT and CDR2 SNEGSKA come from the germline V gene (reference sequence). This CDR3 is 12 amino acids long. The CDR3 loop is CSASWEGNEQFF. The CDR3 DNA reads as TGCAGTGCTAGTTGGGAGGGGAATGAGCAGTTCTTC.

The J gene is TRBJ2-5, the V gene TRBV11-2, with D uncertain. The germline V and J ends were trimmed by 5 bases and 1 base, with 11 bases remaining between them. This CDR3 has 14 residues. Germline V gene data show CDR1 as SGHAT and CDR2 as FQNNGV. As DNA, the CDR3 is TGTGCCAGCAGCCCCCTACTGGCCCAAGAGACCCAGTACTTC. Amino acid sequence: CASSPLLAQETQYF.

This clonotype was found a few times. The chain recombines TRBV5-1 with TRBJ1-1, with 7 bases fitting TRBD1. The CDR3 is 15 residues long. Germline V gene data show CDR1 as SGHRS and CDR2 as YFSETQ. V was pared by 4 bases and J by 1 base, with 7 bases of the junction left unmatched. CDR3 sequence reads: CASSPRTGWNTEAFF. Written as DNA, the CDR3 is TGCGCCAGCAGCCCCCGGACAGGTTGGAACACTGAAGCTTTCTTT.

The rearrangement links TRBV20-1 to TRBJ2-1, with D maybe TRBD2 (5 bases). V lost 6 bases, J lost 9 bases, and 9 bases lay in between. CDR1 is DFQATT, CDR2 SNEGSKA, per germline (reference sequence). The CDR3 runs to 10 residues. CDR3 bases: TGCAGTGCAGAGGGTGGTGAGCAGTTCTTC. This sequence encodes CSAEGGEQFF.

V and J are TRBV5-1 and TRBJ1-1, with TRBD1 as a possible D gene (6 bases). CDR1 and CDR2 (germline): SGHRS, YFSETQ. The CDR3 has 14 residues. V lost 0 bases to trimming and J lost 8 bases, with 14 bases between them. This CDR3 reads CASSLEPGVGEAFF. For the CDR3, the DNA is TGCGCCAGCAGCTTGGAACCAGGGGTTGGCGAAGCTTTCTTT.

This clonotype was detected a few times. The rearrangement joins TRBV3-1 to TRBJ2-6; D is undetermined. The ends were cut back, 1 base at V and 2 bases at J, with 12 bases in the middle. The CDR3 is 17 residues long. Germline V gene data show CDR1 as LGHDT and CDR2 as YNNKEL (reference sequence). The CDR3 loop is CASSQASVGPGANVLTF. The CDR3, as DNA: TGTGCCAGCAGCCAAGCTTCTGTAGGGCCTGGGGCCAACGTCCTGACTTTC.

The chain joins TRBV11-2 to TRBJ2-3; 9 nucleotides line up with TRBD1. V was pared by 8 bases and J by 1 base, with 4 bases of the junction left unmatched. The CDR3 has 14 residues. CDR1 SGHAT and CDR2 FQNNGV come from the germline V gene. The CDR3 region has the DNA TGTGCCAGCCAACGACAGGGGGGCACAGATACGCAGTATTTT. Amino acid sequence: CASQRQGGTDTQYF.

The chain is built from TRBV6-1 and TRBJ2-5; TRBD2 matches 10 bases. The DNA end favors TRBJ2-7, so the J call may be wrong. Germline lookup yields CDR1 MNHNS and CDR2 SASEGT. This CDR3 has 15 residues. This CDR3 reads CASRVVASGSYEQYF. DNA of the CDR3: TGTGCCAGCAGAGTCGTGGCTAGCGGGAGTTACGAGCAGTACTTC.

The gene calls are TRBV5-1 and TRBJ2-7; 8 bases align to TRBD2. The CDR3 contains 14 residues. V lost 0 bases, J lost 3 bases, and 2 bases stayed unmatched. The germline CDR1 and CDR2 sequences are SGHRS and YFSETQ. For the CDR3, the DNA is TGCGCCAGCAGCTTGGTAGCGGGGCGCTACGAGCAGTACTTC. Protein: CASSLVAGRYEQYF.

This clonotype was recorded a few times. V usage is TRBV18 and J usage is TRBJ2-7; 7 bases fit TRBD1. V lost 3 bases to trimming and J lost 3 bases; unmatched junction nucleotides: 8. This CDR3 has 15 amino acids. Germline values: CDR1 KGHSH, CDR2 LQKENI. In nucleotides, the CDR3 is TGTGCCAGCTCACCGACCCAGCAGGGGGTCTACGAGCAGTACTTC. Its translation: CASSPTQQGVYEQYF.

CDR3 in DNA: TGTGCCAGCAGCAGTAGCGGGGGCGGGACAGATACGCAGTATTTT. Its translation: CASSSSGGGTDTQYF. This rearrangement joins TRBV12-3 or TRBV12-4 to TRBJ2-3; 9 bases line up with TRBD2. The V and J ends lost 6 bases and 3 bases, in that order; junction bases with no gene match: 7. The CDR3 loop spans 15 amino acids.

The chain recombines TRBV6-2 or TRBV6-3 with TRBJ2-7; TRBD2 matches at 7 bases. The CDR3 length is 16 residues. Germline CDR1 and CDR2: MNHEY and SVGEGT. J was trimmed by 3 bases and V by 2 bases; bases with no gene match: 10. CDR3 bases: TGTGCCAGCAGTTACCAGGGCGGGAGATTCATCTACGAGCAGTACTTC. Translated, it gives CASSYQGGRFIYEQYF.

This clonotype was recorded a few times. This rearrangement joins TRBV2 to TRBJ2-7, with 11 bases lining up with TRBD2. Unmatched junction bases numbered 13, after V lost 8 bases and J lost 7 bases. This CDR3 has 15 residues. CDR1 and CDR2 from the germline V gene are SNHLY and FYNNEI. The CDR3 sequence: CASGLIGLAGGEQYF. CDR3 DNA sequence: TGTGCCAGCGGTCTCATCGGGCTAGCGGGAGGTGAGCAGTACTTC.